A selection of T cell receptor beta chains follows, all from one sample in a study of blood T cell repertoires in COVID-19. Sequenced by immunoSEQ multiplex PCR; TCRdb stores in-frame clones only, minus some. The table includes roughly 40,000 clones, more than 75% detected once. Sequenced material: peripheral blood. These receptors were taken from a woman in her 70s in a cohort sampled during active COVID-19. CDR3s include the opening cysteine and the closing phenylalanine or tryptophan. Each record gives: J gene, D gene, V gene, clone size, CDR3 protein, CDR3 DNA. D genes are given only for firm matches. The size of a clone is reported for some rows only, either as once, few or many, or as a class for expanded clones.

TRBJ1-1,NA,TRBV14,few,CASRASGEAFF,TGTGCCAGCAGGGCATCAGGGGAAGCTTTCTTT
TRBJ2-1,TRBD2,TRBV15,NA,CATKPVTSGYNEQFF,TGTGCCACCAAACCCGTCACTAGCGGCTACAATGAGCAGTTCTTC
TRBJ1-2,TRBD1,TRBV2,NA,CASSGAGGGYGYTF,TGTGCCAGCAGTGGTGCAGGGGGCGGCTATGGCTACACCTTC
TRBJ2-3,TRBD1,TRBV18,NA,CASSPRTGAKDTQYF,TGTGCCAGCTCACCAAGGACAGGGGCAAAAGATACGCAGTATTTT
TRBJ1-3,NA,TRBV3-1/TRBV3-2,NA,CASSARGGSGNTIYF,TGTGCCAGCAGTGCGCGGGGTGGCTCTGGAAACACCATATATTTT
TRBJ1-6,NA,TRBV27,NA,CASSFREQNSPLHF,TGTGCCAGCAGTTTTCGGGAGCAAAATTCACCCCTCCACTTT
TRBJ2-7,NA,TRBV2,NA,CASSAGETYEQYF,TGTGCCAGCAGTGCCGGAGAGACCTACGAGCAGTACTTC
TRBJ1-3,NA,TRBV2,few,CASRGAGKDSSGNTIYF,TGTGCCAGCCGGGGGGCAGGGAAGGACTCCTCTGGAAACACCATATATTTT
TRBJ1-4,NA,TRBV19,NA,CATSGVYAEKLFF,TGTGCCACCTCCGGGGTATATGCTGAAAAACTGTTTTTT
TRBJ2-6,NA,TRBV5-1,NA,CASSPGYRSGANVLTF,TGCGCCAGCAGCCCAGGGTACCGATCTGGGGCCAACGTCCTGACTTTC
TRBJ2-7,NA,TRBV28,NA,CASSVTSYEQYF,TGTGCCAGCAGTGTGACTAGCTACGAGCAGTACTTC
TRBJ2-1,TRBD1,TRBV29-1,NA,CSALGQGGYNEQFF,TGCAGCGCCCTCGGACAGGGGGGCTACAATGAGCAGTTCTTC
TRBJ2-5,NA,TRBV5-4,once,CASSPRLGETQYF,TGTGCCAGCAGCCCGAGACTAGGGGAGACCCAGTACTTC
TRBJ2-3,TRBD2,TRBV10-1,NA,CASSEGTRPNTQYF,TGCGCCAGCAGTGAGGGGACTAGACCGAATACGCAGTATTTT
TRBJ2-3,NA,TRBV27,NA,CASSLLPRGGKADTQYF,TGTGCCAGCAGTTTACTCCCCCGGGGCGGGAAAGCAGATACGCAGTATTTT
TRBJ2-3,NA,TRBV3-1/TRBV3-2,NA,CASSHGRGQTDTQYF,TGTGCCAGCAGCCACGGCAGGGGCCAGACAGATACGCAGTATTTT
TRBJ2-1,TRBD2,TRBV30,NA,CAWEREGLNEQFF,TGTGCCTGGGAGCGGGAGGGCCTAAATGAGCAGTTCTTC
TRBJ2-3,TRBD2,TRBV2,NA,CASSEAGGPMTDTQYF,TGTGCCAGCAGTGAAGCGGGAGGGCCGATGACAGATACGCAGTATTTT
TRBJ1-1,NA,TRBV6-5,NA,CASSYGGANMNTEAFF,TGTGCCAGCAGTTACGGAGGGGCCAACATGAACACTGAAGCTTTCTTT
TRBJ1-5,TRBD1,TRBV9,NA,CASSVAGGSNQPQHF,TGTGCCAGCAGCGTCGCAGGGGGGAGCAATCAGCCCCAGCATTTT
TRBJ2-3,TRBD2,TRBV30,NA,CAWKVAGGTSTDTQYF,TGTGCCTGGAAGGTAGCGGGGGGAACTAGCACAGATACGCAGTATTTT
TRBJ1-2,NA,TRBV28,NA,CASSTRTPRNYGYTF,TGTGCCAGCAGTACAAGGACTCCTCGTAATTATGGCTACACCTTC
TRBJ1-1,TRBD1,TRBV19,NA,CASSGRGVMNTEAFF,TGTGCCAGTAGTGGCAGGGGGGTGATGAACACTGAAGCTTTCTTT
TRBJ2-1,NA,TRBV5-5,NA,CASSHDWEQFF,TGTGCCAGCAGTCACGACTGGGAGCAGTTCTTC
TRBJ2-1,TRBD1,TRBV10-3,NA,CAISARQGDLDEQFF,TGTGCCATCAGTGCTCGACAGGGGGACCTAGATGAGCAGTTCTTC
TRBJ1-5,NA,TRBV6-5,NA,CASSYSIRARQPQHF,TGTGCCAGCAGTTACTCGATCAGGGCCAGGCAGCCCCAGCATTTT
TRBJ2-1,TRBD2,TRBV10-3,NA,CASQGLAGGPDNEQFF,TGTGCCTCCCAGGGCCTAGCGGGAGGGCCGGACAATGAGCAGTTCTTC
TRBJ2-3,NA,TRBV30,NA,CAYAGVTTDTQYF,TGTGCCTACGCAGGGGTCACGACAGATACGCAGTATTTT
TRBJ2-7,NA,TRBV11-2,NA,CASSSVNRDSSSYEQYF,TGTGCCAGCAGCTCGGTAAACCGGGACTCAAGCTCCTACGAGCAGTACTTC
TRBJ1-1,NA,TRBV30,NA,CAWSVGRQVNTEAFF,TGTGCCTGGAGTGTGGGGCGGCAAGTGAACACTGAAGCTTTCTTT
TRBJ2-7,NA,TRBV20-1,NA,CSARNSYEQYF,TGCAGTGCTAGAAACAGCTACGAGCAGTACTTC
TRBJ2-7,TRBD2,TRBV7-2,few,CASSPLSGNIYEQYF,TGTGCCAGCAGCCCTCTTAGCGGGAACATCTACGAGCAGTACTTC
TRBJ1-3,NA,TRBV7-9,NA,CASSLEGDKGTTIYF,TGTGCCAGCAGCTTAGAGGGGGACAAAGGAACCACCATATATTTT
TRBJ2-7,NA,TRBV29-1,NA,CSVVAGYSYEQYF,TGCAGCGTTGTGGCAGGGTATTCCTACGAGCAGTACTTC
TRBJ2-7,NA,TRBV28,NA,CASTQLVQGEQYF,TGTGCCAGCACCCAACTCGTCCAGGGCGAGCAGTACTTC
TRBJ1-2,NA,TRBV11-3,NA,CASSSAGRGYTF,TGTGCCAGCAGCTCCGCCGGTCGGGGCTACACCTTC
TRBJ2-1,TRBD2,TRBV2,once,CASNPGLAGGNEQFF,TGTGCCAGCAACCCGGGACTAGCGGGAGGCAATGAGCAGTTCTTC
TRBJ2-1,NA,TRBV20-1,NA,CSAPRGDEQFF,TGCAGTGCTCCGCGGGGAGATGAGCAGTTCTTC
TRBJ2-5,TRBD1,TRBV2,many,CASRTGLDEETQYF,TGTGCCAGCCGGACAGGGTTGGATGAAGAGACCCAGTACTTC
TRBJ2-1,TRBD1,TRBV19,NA,CASNGPGQGEVSQFF,TGTGCCAGTAATGGACCGGGACAGGGCGAGGTGTCGCAGTTCTTC